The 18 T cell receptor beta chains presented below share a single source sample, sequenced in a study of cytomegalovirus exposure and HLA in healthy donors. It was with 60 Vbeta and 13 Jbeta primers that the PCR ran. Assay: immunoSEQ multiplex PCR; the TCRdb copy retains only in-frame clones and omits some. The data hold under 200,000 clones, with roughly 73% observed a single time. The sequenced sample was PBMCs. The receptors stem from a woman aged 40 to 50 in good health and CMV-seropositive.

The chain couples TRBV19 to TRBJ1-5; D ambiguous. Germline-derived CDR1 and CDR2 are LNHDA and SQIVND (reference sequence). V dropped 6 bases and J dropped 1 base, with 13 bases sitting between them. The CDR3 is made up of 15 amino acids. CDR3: CASRRSGVSNQPQHF. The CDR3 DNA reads TGTGCCAGTAGAAGATCCGGAGTAAGCAATCAGCCCCAGCATTTT.

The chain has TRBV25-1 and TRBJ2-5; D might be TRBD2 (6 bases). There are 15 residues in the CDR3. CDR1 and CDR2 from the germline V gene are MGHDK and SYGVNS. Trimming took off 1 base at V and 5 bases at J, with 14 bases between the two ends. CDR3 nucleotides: TGTGCCAGCAGTGAATCCGGGGCAGGAGGGGAGACCCAGTACTTC. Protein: CASSESGAGGETQYF.

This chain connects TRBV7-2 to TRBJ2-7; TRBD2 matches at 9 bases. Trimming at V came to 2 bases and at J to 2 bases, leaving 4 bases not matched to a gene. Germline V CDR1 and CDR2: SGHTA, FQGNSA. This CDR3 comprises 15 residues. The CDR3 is CASSLRTSATYEQYF. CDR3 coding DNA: TGTGCCAGCAGCTTAAGGACTAGCGCAACCTACGAGCAGTACTTC. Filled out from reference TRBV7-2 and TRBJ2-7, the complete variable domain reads GAGVSQSPSNKVTEKGKDVELRCDPISGHTALYWYRQSLGQGLEFLIYFQGNSAPDKSGLPSDRFSAERTGGSVSTLTIQRTQQEDSAVYLCASSLRTSATYEQYFGPGTRLTVT.

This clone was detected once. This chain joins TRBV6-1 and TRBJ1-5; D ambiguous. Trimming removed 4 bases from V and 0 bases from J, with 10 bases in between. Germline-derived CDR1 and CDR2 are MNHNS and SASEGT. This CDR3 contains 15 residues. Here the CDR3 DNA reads TGTGCCAGCAGTGCCCGAGAGGTTAGCAATCAGCCCCAGCATTTT. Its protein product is CASSAREVSNQPQHF.

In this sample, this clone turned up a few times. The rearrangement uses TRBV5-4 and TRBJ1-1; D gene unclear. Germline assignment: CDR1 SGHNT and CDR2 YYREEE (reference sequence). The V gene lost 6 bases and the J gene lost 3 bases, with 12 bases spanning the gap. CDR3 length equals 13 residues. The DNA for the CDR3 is TGTGCCAGCAACTACTCTCCAGACACTGAAGCTTTCTTT. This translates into CASNYSPDTEAFF. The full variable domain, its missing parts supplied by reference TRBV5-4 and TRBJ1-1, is ETGVTQSPTHLIKTRGQQVTLRCSSQSGHNTVSWYQQALGQGPQFIFQYYREEENGRGNFPPRFSGLQFPNYSSELNVNALELDDSALYLCASNYSPDTEAFFGQGTRLTVV.

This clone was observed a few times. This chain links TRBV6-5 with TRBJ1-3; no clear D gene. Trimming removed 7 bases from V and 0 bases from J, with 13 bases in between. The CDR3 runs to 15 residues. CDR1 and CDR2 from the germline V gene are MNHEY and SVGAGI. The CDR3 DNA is TGTGCCAGCACCGAGAGAGGGATCTCTGGAAACACCATATATTTT. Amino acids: CASTERGISGNTIYF.

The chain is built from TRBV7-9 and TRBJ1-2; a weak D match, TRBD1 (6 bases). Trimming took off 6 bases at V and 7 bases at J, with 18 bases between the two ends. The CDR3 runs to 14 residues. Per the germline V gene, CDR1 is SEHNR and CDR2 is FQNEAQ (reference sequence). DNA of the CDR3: TGTGCCAGCAGATCGGGACACTACGGGTCTGGCTACACCTTC. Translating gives CASRSGHYGSGYTF. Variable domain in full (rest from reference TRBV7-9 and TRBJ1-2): DTGVSQNPRHKITKRGQNVTFRCDPISEHNRLYWYRQTLGQGPEFLTYFQNEAQLEKSRLLSDRFSAERPKGSFSTLEIQRTEQGDSAMYLCASRSGHYGSGYTFGSGTRLTVV.

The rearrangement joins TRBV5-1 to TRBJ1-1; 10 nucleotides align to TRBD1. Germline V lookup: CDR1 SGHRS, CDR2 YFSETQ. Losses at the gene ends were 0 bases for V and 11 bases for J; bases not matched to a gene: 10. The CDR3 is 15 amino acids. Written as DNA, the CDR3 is TGCGCCAGCAGCTTGGATAAAGGGGACAGGGGATCGGCTTTCTTT. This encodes CASSLDKGDRGSAFF.

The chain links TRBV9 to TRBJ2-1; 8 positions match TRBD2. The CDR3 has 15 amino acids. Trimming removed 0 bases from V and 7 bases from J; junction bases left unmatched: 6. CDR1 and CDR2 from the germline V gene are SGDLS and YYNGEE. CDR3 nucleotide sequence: TGTGCCAGCAGCGTAGGTGGCGGGGGGTGGAATGAGCAGTTCTTC. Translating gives CASSVGGGGWNEQFF.

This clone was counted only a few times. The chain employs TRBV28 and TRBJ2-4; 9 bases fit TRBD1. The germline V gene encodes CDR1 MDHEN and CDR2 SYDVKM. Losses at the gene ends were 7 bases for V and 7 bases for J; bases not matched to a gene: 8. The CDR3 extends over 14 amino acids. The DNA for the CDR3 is TGTGCCAGCACCACAGGGGGCATCACGAACATTCAGTACTTC. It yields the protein CASTTGGITNIQYF.

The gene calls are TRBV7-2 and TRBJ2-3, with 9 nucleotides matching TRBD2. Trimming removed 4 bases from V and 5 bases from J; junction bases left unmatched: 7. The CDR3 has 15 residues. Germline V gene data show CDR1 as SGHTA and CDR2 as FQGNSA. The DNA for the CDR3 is TGTGCCAGCAGCTCCTTAGCGGGAGAGGTAGATACGCAGTATTTT. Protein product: CASSSLAGEVDTQYF.

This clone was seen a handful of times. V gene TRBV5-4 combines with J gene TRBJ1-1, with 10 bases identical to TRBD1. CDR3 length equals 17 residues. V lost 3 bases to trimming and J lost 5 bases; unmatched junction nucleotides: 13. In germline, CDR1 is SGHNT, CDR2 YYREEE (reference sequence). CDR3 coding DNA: TGTGCCAGCAGCTCCCGGGACAGGGGTCCGGGGTGGACTGAAGCTTTCTTT. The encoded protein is CASSSRDRGPGWTEAFF.

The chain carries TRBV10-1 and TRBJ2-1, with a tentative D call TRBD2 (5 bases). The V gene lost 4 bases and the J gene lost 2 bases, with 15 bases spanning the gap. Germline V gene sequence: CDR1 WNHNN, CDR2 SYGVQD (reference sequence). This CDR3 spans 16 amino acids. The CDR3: CASSGPTGSTYNEQFF. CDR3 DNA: TGCGCCAGCAGTGGGCCGACGGGGAGTACCTACAATGAGCAGTTCTTC.

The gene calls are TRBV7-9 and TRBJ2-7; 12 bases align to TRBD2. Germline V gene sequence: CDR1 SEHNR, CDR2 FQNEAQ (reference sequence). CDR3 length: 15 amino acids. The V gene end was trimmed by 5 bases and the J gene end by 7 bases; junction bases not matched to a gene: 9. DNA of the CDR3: TGTGCCAGCAGCCCCCGGACTAGCGGGGCGGAGGAGCAGTACTTC. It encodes CASSPRTSGAEEQYF.

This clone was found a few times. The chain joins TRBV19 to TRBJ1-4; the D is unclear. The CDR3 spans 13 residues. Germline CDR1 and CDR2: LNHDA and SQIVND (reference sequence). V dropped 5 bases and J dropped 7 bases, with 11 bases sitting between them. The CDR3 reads CASSGSVGEKLFF. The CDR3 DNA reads TGTGCCAGTAGTGGCAGTGTTGGTGAAAAACTGTTTTTT.

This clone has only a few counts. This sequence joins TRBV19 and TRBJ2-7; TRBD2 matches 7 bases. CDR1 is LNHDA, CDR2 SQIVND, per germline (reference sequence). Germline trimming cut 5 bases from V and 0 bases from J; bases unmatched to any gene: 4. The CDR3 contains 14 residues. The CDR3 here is CASSLLASSYEQYF. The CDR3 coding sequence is TGTGCCAGTAGTCTACTAGCGTCCTCCTACGAGCAGTACTTC.

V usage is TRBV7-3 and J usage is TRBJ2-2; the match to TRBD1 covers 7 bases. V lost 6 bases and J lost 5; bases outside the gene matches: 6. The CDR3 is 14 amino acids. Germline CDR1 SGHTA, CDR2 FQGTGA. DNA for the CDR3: TGTGCCAGCAGTCGACAGGGAAATACCGGGGAGCTGTTTTTT. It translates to CASSRQGNTGELFF.

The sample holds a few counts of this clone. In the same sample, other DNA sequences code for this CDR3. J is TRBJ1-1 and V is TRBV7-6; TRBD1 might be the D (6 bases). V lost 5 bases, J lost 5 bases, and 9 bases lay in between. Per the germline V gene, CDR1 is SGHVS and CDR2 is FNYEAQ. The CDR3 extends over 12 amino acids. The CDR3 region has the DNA TGTGCCAGCAGCCTCACAGGGACTGAAGCTTTCTTT. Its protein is CASSLTGTEAFF.